This TCR beta chain was retrieved from a study of molecular identifiers for immune sequencing clone quantification. TCRdb reanalysed the PCR reads using MiXCR and keeps one entry per CDR3 protein. The table includes about 63,000 distinct CDR3 sequences, about a fifth detected once. Sequenced input: naive CD8+ T cells from blood, with Jurkat cell RNA spiked in. The subset was: FACS-sorted CD8+CD4-CCR7+CD45RA+ naive T cells. This TCR was recovered from a human donor in good health. Some libraries in this study had Jurkat cell RNA spiked in.

The CDR3 DNA reads as TGCAGTGCTAGAGATCTAGGCGGCGGGAGGGACGGGGAGACCCAGTACTTC. It codes for CSARDLGGGRDGETQYF. The chain is built from TRBV20-1 and TRBJ2-5; 9 bases match TRBD2. The V gene's germline CDR1 is DFQATT and CDR2 SNEGSKA (reference sequence). The J segment lost 5 bases and the V segment lost 0 bases, leaving 13 bases of the junction unmatched. CDR3 length: 17 amino acids.